The sequence of this T cell receptor beta chain was determined in a study of identifying expanded T cells in peripheral blood. Profiling relied on immunoSEQ multiplex PCR, and the TCRdb table lists in-frame clones only, not all of them. In the table there are some 130,000 clones, less than 90% of which are singletons. With 5 bases removed from V and 3 bases from J, the gap between germline ends came to 10 bases. Germline lookup yields CDR1 LNHDA and CDR2 SQIVND (reference sequence). There are 13 residues in the CDR3. The clonotype originates from a person aged 18 to 75 in good health. Sequenced material: blood. The genes are TRBV19 and TRBJ1-1, with unresolved D. This chain's CDR3 is CASSQLLHTEAFF. The CDR3 nucleotides read TGTGCCAGTAGTCAGCTACTTCACACTGAAGCTTTCTTT.